This TCR beta chain was profiled in a study of control samples from healthy donors and cancer patients. V dropped 3 bases and J dropped 6; count of bases not matched to a gene: 15. Germline loops: CDR1 LNHNV, CDR2 YYDKDF (reference sequence). This CDR3 spans 18 amino acids. Libraries were prepared by immunoSEQ multiplex PCR; TCRdb keeps only in-frame clonotypes and omits some of them. The repertoire holds 100,000 to 150,000 clones, with about nine tenths as singletons. The clonotype was recovered from a man aged 18 to 29 in good health. This sequence joins TRBV15 and TRBJ2-2; 8 positions match TRBD1. Sequenced input: blood. CDR3 sequence (DNA): TGTGCCACCAGCAGTCCCCGAACCGGGACAGGAATCGCCGGGGAGCTGTTTTTT. Protein product: CATSSPRTGTGIAGELFF.